This is a list of T cell receptor beta chains from one sample in a study of early T cells in non-severe SARS-CoV-2 infection. TCRdb independently ran MiXCR on the 5' RACE reads; one entry per CDR3 protein. Among under 75,000 distinct CDR3 sequences listed, roughly 13% were seen once. The sequenced sample was whole blood. The receptor set was obtained from an adult who was a healthcare worker with PCR-confirmed SARS-CoV-2 infection or an uninfected control (not recorded which). CDR3s include the opening cysteine and the closing phenylalanine or tryptophan. A D gene is named only where the DNA matches it firmly. Not all rows give a size; the values are once, few, many and, for expanded clones, a class.

j_call: TRBJ1-2; v_call: TRBV20-1; d_call: -; clone_size: few; cdr3_nt: TGCAGTGTTCATCGGCGGGACTCCTATGGCTACACCTTC; cdr3_aa: CSVHRRDSYGYTF
j_call: TRBJ2-4; v_call: TRBV5-5; d_call: TRBD1; clone_size: many; cdr3_nt: TGTGCCAGCAGCTTTGAAAGGGGGCTAAAAAACATTCAGTACTTC; cdr3_aa: CASSFERGLKNIQYF
j_call: TRBJ1-4; v_call: TRBV7-8; d_call: -; clone_size: -; cdr3_nt: TGTGCCAGCAGCCGACTGGCAACTAATGAAAAACTGTTTTTT; cdr3_aa: CASSRLATNEKLFF
j_call: TRBJ1-6; v_call: TRBV25-1; d_call: TRBD1; clone_size: few; cdr3_nt: TGTGCCAGCAGGGGACAGTCTTCCTCACCCCTCCACTTT; cdr3_aa: CASRGQSSSPLHF
j_call: TRBJ1-5; v_call: TRBV28; d_call: TRBD1; clone_size: -; cdr3_nt: TGTGCCACCCGCCAGGGGGCCCAGCCCCAGCATTTT; cdr3_aa: CATRQGAQPQHF
j_call: TRBJ1-6; v_call: TRBV7-8; d_call: TRBD1; clone_size: -; cdr3_nt: TGTGCCAGCAGCTTAGCGGGAGACAGGGGAGGATCACCCCTCCACTTT; cdr3_aa: CASSLAGDRGGSPLHF
j_call: TRBJ2-7; v_call: TRBV7-9; d_call: -; clone_size: few; cdr3_nt: TGTGCCAGCAGCTTAGCGGGTCGGGGCTACGAGCAGTACTTC; cdr3_aa: CASSLAGRGYEQYF
j_call: TRBJ1-2; v_call: TRBV7-2; d_call: -; clone_size: few; cdr3_nt: TGTGCCAGCACCCCACTGACGAACCTTAACTATGGCTACACCTTC; cdr3_aa: CASTPLTNLNYGYTF
j_call: TRBJ2-7; v_call: TRBV18; d_call: -; clone_size: many; cdr3_nt: TGTGCCAGCTCACCTGAGCAATACGAGCAGTACTTC; cdr3_aa: CASSPEQYEQYF
j_call: TRBJ2-1; v_call: TRBV5-5; d_call: TRBD2; clone_size: many; cdr3_nt: TGTGCCAGCAGCCCGGGAGGTACCTCCTACAATGAGCAGTTCTTC; cdr3_aa: CASSPGGTSYNEQFF
j_call: TRBJ1-1; v_call: TRBV9; d_call: -; clone_size: -; cdr3_nt: TGTGCCAGCAGCGTCAGGGCGATGAACACTGAAGCTTTCTTT; cdr3_aa: CASSVRAMNTEAFF
j_call: TRBJ1-4; v_call: TRBV11-2; d_call: -; clone_size: many; cdr3_nt: TGTGCCAGCAGCTTATCCCGAAGTAGTGAAAAACTGTTTTTT; cdr3_aa: CASSLSRSSEKLFF
j_call: TRBJ2-1; v_call: TRBV5-6; d_call: TRBD2; clone_size: many; cdr3_nt: TGTGCCAGCAGACAACGACTAGCGGGGGCAATCTCCTACAATGAGCAGTTCTTC; cdr3_aa: CASRQRLAGAISYNEQFF
j_call: TRBJ1-4; v_call: TRBV28; d_call: -; clone_size: few; cdr3_nt: TGTGCCAGCAGTCGGGCTAATGAAAAACTGTTTTTT; cdr3_aa: CASSRANEKLFF
j_call: TRBJ1-4; v_call: TRBV18; d_call: -; clone_size: many; cdr3_nt: TGTGCCAGCTCACCGGGGGAGGATGAAAAACTGTTTTTT; cdr3_aa: CASSPGEDEKLFF
j_call: TRBJ1-2; v_call: TRBV29-1; d_call: TRBD1; clone_size: -; cdr3_nt: TGCAGCCTCCTTACCGGGACAGGGCGCGATGGCTACACCTTC; cdr3_aa: CSLLTGTGRDGYTF
j_call: TRBJ2-3; v_call: TRBV9; d_call: TRBD2; clone_size: many; cdr3_nt: TGTGCCAGCAGCGTAGATAGCGGGAACACAGATACGCAGTATTTT; cdr3_aa: CASSVDSGNTDTQYF
j_call: TRBJ2-5; v_call: TRBV6-1; d_call: -; clone_size: few; cdr3_nt: TGTGCCAGCTCGTTGATTAGAGAGACCCAGTACTTC; cdr3_aa: CASSLIRETQYF
j_call: TRBJ2-3; v_call: TRBV9; d_call: -; clone_size: -; cdr3_nt: TGTGCCAGCAGCGCGGTTAGCACAGATACGCAGTATTTT; cdr3_aa: CASSAVSTDTQYF
j_call: TRBJ2-3; v_call: TRBV29-1; d_call: -; clone_size: -; cdr3_nt: TGCAGCGCCCCAGCTAGCACAGATACGCAGTATTTT; cdr3_aa: CSAPASTDTQYF
j_call: TRBJ2-7; v_call: TRBV28; d_call: -; clone_size: many; cdr3_nt: TGTGCCAGCAGTCTAGACACGGGGTACTACGAGCAGTACTTC; cdr3_aa: CASSLDTGYYEQYF
j_call: TRBJ2-7; v_call: TRBV3-1; d_call: -; clone_size: -; cdr3_nt: TGTGCCAGCAGCCGTACACCGGGACTTTTCTACGAGCAGTACTTC; cdr3_aa: CASSRTPGLFYEQYF
j_call: TRBJ2-1; v_call: TRBV20-1; d_call: TRBD2; clone_size: many; cdr3_nt: TGCAGTGCCCCGACCCCTCTAGCGGGGGGACACTACAATGAGCAGTTCTTC; cdr3_aa: CSAPTPLAGGHYNEQFF
j_call: TRBJ2-5; v_call: TRBV5-4; d_call: -; clone_size: many; cdr3_nt: TGTGCCAGCAGCTTCGTAGGGATCGAGGAGACCCAGTACTTC; cdr3_aa: CASSFVGIEETQYF
j_call: TRBJ2-1; v_call: TRBV5-4; d_call: -; clone_size: many; cdr3_nt: TGTGCCAGCAGCTTGGTGGCACCCTCAGCCCACAATGAGCAGTTCTTC; cdr3_aa: CASSLVAPSAHNEQFF
j_call: TRBJ2-7; v_call: TRBV11-2; d_call: TRBD1; clone_size: -; cdr3_nt: TGTGCCAGCAGCCCCCTCCGTCGGGACAGATCCTACGAGCAGTACTTC; cdr3_aa: CASSPLRRDRSYEQYF
j_call: TRBJ2-3; v_call: TRBV6-2/TRBV6-3; d_call: -; clone_size: -; cdr3_nt: TGTGCCAGCAATACCGGTGGGACTTTGACACGGAATACGCAGTATTTT; cdr3_aa: CASNTGGTLTRNTQYF
j_call: TRBJ2-7; v_call: TRBV7-8; d_call: -; clone_size: -; cdr3_nt: TGTGCCAGCAGCTCAGGAGGCACCTACGAGCAGTACTTC; cdr3_aa: CASSSGGTYEQYF
j_call: TRBJ2-7; v_call: TRBV20-1; d_call: -; clone_size: -; cdr3_nt: TGCAGTGCTAGAGAGAAGCTCATCGGGGAGCAGTACTTC; cdr3_aa: CSAREKLIGEQYF
j_call: TRBJ2-1; v_call: TRBV11-3; d_call: TRBD2; clone_size: -; cdr3_nt: TGTGCCAGCACCAGACTAGCGGGATCAAGGGATGAGCAGTTCTTC; cdr3_aa: CASTRLAGSRDEQFF
j_call: TRBJ1-6; v_call: TRBV7-9; d_call: -; clone_size: many; cdr3_nt: TGTGCCAGCAGCTTAGCACCAGACGTACTGTCACCCCTCCACTTT; cdr3_aa: CASSLAPDVLSPLHF
j_call: TRBJ2-7; v_call: TRBV5-1; d_call: -; clone_size: many; cdr3_nt: TGCGCCAGCAGCTTGACAGGGGAGCAGTACTTC; cdr3_aa: CASSLTGEQYF
j_call: TRBJ1-1; v_call: TRBV10-3; d_call: -; clone_size: many; cdr3_nt: TGTGCCATCAGTGAGGGGGGAGACACTGAAGCTTTCTTT; cdr3_aa: CAISEGGDTEAFF
j_call: TRBJ2-1; v_call: TRBV11-3; d_call: -; clone_size: -; cdr3_nt: TGTGCCAGCACCGGGGCCTCGCGGGAGCAGTTCTTC; cdr3_aa: CASTGASREQFF
j_call: TRBJ2-5; v_call: TRBV2; d_call: -; clone_size: -; cdr3_nt: TGTGCCAGCAGTCCCCCCGTGGAAGAGACCCAGTACTTC; cdr3_aa: CASSPPVEETQYF
j_call: TRBJ1-1; v_call: TRBV6-2/TRBV6-3; d_call: -; clone_size: few; cdr3_nt: TGTGCCAGCAGCCGCCGACAGAGAAACACTGAAGCTTTCTTT; cdr3_aa: CASSRRQRNTEAFF
j_call: TRBJ2-3; v_call: TRBV6-6; d_call: TRBD2; clone_size: many; cdr3_nt: TGTGCCAGCAGTTACCCCACGGGACTAGGGGGGACAGATACGCAGTATTTT; cdr3_aa: CASSYPTGLGGTDTQYF
j_call: TRBJ1-1; v_call: TRBV7-9; d_call: -; clone_size: few; cdr3_nt: TGTGCCAGCAGCCCTACAGGTTCGAACACTGAAGCTTTCTTT; cdr3_aa: CASSPTGSNTEAFF
j_call: TRBJ2-3; v_call: TRBV19; d_call: TRBD2; clone_size: -; cdr3_nt: TGTGCCAGTTCCAGAGGCCCGGGACTAGCGGCAGATACGCAGTATTTC; cdr3_aa: CASSRGPGLAADTQYF
j_call: TRBJ2-1; v_call: TRBV12-3/TRBV12-4; d_call: -; clone_size: -; cdr3_nt: TGTGCCAGCAGTAGGATTCCGGGTCGAAGGATGGAGGAGCAGTTCTTC; cdr3_aa: CASSRIPGRRMEEQFF
j_call: TRBJ2-7; v_call: TRBV6-5; d_call: -; clone_size: -; cdr3_nt: TGTGCCAGCCAACCCGCGGGAAGGTATGACGAGCAGTACTTC; cdr3_aa: CASQPAGRYDEQYF
j_call: TRBJ1-3; v_call: TRBV7-2; d_call: -; clone_size: -; cdr3_nt: TGTGCCAGCAGCTCGGGAGCTTTCTCTGGAAACACCATATATTTT; cdr3_aa: CASSSGAFSGNTIYF
j_call: TRBJ2-7; v_call: TRBV10-3; d_call: -; clone_size: many; cdr3_nt: TGTGCCATCAGTGGGAGTCCCTACGAGCAGTACTTC; cdr3_aa: CAISGSPYEQYF
j_call: TRBJ1-5; v_call: TRBV24-1; d_call: -; clone_size: few; cdr3_nt: TGTGCCACCAGTGATTCGAGGGGGGGCAATCAGCCCCAGCATTTT; cdr3_aa: CATSDSRGGNQPQHF
j_call: TRBJ2-7; v_call: TRBV5-5; d_call: -; clone_size: -; cdr3_nt: TGTGCCAGCAGCTTGGCAGAAACGTCAGGGGCCTACGAGCAGTACTTC; cdr3_aa: CASSLAETSGAYEQYF
j_call: TRBJ2-7; v_call: TRBV5-4; d_call: TRBD2; clone_size: many; cdr3_nt: TGTGCCAGCAGCTTCACTAGCGGGTGGGGAGAGCAGTACTTC; cdr3_aa: CASSFTSGWGEQYF